This TCR beta chain emerged from a study of cytomegalovirus exposure and HLA in healthy donors. Turning to the study itself: Roughly 179 million T cells yielded more than 95 million unique TCR beta sequences, as an earlier analysis found.

Study conclusions and caveats: When presence/absence was analysed, sequencing depth was taken to be roughly uniform across donors. It was reported that the classifier diagnosed cytomegalovirus status with high specificity and sensitivity in both the original and validation cohorts.

CDR3 length: 12 amino acids. V was shortened by 0 bases and J by 19 bases, with 14 bases between the two germline ends. CDR1 SGHNT and CDR2 YYREEE come from the germline V gene (reference sequence). This clone was seen more than once but under ten times. Its target is not known. PCR primers comprised 60 Vbeta and 13 Jbeta primers. Original processing methods: Among the unique TCR beta chains that a later analysis counted, some 73 million in all, about 12 million were shared. Method: immunoSEQ multiplex PCR; TCRdb's copy keeps in-frame clones and lacks some. The D gene and trimming were derived from the DNA, and the V and J assignments and clone size from that table. The table includes about 170,000 clones, approximately 79% detected once.

The clonotype was recovered from a male donor in good health and CMV-seronegative. The sequenced sample consisted of PBMCs. The rearrangement links TRBV5-4 to TRBJ1-6; D ambiguous. CDR3 sequence: CASSLETGVRHF. The DNA for the CDR3 is TGTGCCAGCAGCTTGGAGACTGGAGTCAGACACTTT.